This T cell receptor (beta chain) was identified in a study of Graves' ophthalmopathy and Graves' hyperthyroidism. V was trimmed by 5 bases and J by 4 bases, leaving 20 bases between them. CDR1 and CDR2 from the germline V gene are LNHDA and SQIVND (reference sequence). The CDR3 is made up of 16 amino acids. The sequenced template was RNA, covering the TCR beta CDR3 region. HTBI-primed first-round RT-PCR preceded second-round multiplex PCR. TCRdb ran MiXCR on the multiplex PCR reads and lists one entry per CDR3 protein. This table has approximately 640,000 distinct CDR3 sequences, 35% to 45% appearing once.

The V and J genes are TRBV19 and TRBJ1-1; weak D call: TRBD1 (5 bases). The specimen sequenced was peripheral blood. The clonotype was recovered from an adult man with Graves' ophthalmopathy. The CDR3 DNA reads TGTGCCAGTAGTGATACGGTTGTAGGGGTGGCCACTGAAGCTTTCTTT. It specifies CASSDTVVGVATEAFF. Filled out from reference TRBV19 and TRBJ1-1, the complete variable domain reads DGGITQSPKYLFRKEGQNVTLSCEQNLNHDAMYWYRQDPGQGLRLIYYSQIVNDFQKGDIAEGYSVSREKKESFPLTVTSAQKNPTAFYLCASSDTVVGVATEAFFGQGTRLTVV.